Following are 21 T cell receptor beta chains from one sample sequenced in a study of identical twins. TCRdb ran MiXCR on the 5' RACE reads and lists one entry per CDR3 protein. The sample has roughly 480,000 distinct CDR3 sequences; roughly a quarter are singletons. These same records also appear under a second study, on T cells expressing NK-cell markers.

The specimen sequenced was CD4+ T cells sorted from blood. Receptor source: a young woman in good health.

This clonotype was recorded once. The junction does not match germline at one end; this may be a read error. The J gene is TRBJ2-7, the V gene TRBV12-3 or TRBV12-4, with D perhaps assigned TRBD1 or TRBD2 (5 bases each). The CDR3 totals 12 residues. The CDR3 DNA reads TGTGCCAGCAGTTTTTCCCCTCGGGGCACGAACTTC. Residues: CASSFSPRGTNF.

This clonotype was recorded many times. The gene calls are TRBV5-6 and TRBJ2-1; 11 nucleotides match TRBD2. This CDR3 is 15 amino acids long. Germline V CDR1 and CDR2: SGHDT, YYEEEE. V trimming: 1 base; J trimming: 5 bases; junction bases outside the gene matches: 2. The CDR3: CASSLRLAGHNEQFF. Here the CDR3 DNA reads TGTGCCAGCAGCTTGAGACTAGCGGGGCACAATGAGCAGTTCTTC.

In the case of this clonotype: One end of the junction fails to match germline, which may point to a read error. The chain is built from TRBV25-1 and TRBJ2-1, with D uncertain. CDR3 length equals 13 residues. Per germline, CDR1 MGHDK and CDR2 SYGVNS. This CDR3 reads CASYRSSHNEQFF. CDR3 DNA sequence: TGTGCCAGTTACCGGTCCTCCCACAATGAGCAGTTCTTC.

In its sample, this clonotype was seen a few times. V and J are TRBV12-3 or TRBV12-4 and TRBJ2-7, with 8 bases matching TRBD1. The V and J ends lost 7 bases and 8 bases, in that order; junction bases with no gene match: 10. The length of the CDR3 is 13 residues. This CDR3 reads CASTTWTGLKQYF. The CDR3, as DNA: TGTGCCAGCACAACCTGGACAGGGCTTAAGCAGTACTTC.

The chain carries TRBV5-5 and TRBJ2-1, with D possibly being TRBD2 (6 bases). Trimming took 7 bases from V and 7 from J, leaving 15 bases between them. Germline CDR1 is SGHKS and CDR2 is YYEKEE (reference sequence). This CDR3 is 13 amino acids long. Written as DNA, the CDR3 is TGTGCCAGCCCCGGGGGAAGGGGTAATGAGCAGTTCTTC. Encoded protein: CASPGGRGNEQFF. Together with reference TRBV5-5 and TRBJ2-1, the CDR3 gives the full variable domain: DAGVTQSPTHLIKTRGQQVTLRCSPISGHKSVSWYQQVLGQGPQFIFQYYEKEERGRGNFPDRFSARQFPNYSSELNVNALLLGDSALYLCASPGGRGNEQFFGPGTRLTVL.

CDR3 DNA sequence: TGCAGTGCTAGACCTACAGGGGTAGGCTACACCTTC. This codes for CSARPTGVGYTF. V gene TRBV20-1 combines with J gene TRBJ1-2; 7 bases align to TRBD1. Germline CDR1 reads DFQATT; CDR2 reads SNEGSKA (reference sequence). The V segment lost 2 bases and the J segment 8 bases; nucleotides outside the gene matches: 5. This CDR3 is 12 amino acids long.

This chain connects TRBV5-6 to TRBJ2-4; D may be TRBD1 (6 bases). Per germline, CDR1 SGHDT and CDR2 YYEEEE. This CDR3 is built from 14 residues. The germline V and J ends were trimmed by 5 bases and 8 bases, with 17 bases remaining between them. CDR3 residues: CASSNREDFHIQYF. In nucleotides, the CDR3 is TGTGCCAGCAGTAACAGGGAAGATTTTCACATTCAGTACTTC.

This clonotype was seen a few times. The genes are TRBV13 and TRBJ1-1; D gene unclear. V lost 5 bases, J lost 1 base, and 14 bases lay in between. The V gene's germline CDR1 is PRHDT and CDR2 FYEKMQ (reference sequence). CDR3 length: 15 residues. CDR3 coding DNA: TGTGCCAGCAGCACCCACCTCCGGGCGAACACTGAAGCTTTCTTT. It translates to CASSTHLRANTEAFF.

The table lists this clonotype with a few counts. The V gene is TRBV6-5, the J gene TRBJ1-6, with D unclear. CDR1 and CDR2 from the germline V gene are MNHEY and SVGAGI. The CDR3 extends over 13 amino acids. V was clipped by 2 bases and J by 7 bases, with 6 bases between them. The CDR3 coding sequence is TGTGCCAGCAGTTACGTACAGAATTCACCCCTCCACTTT. The encoded protein is CASSYVQNSPLHF.

The chain joins TRBV6-5 to TRBJ1-2; 8 bases fit TRBD1. Germline V gene data show CDR1 as MNHEY and CDR2 as SVGAGI. J was trimmed by 6 bases and V by 4 bases; bases with no gene match: 7. The CDR3 covers 14 residues. This CDR3 is CASSSIDRGHGYTF. The CDR3 DNA sequence: TGTGCCAGCAGTTCGATCGACAGGGGCCATGGCTACACCTTC.

This clonotype was seen only a few times. The rearrangement uses TRBV4-3 and TRBJ1-6; D remains ambiguous. Germline V CDR1 and CDR2: LGHNA, YSLEER. The germline V and J ends were trimmed by 0 bases and 7 bases, with 13 bases remaining between them. There are 16 residues in the CDR3. This chain's CDR3 is CASSQDGKGWNSPLHF. CDR3 sequence (DNA): TGCGCCAGCAGCCAAGACGGGAAAGGGTGGAATTCACCCCTCCACTTT.

The chain employs TRBV12-3 or TRBV12-4 and TRBJ1-1; D is undetermined. The length of the CDR3 is 12 residues. V dropped 5 bases and J dropped 10 bases, with 14 bases sitting between them. The CDR3 nucleotides read TGTGCCAGCAGTCTAAGCGTCGGGCGAGCTTTCTTT. This gives the protein CASSLSVGRAFF.

The chain links TRBV20-1 to TRBJ1-1, with TRBD1 identical over 7 bases. The J segment lost 6 bases and the V segment lost 4 bases, leaving 8 bases of the junction unmatched. Germline V gene data show CDR1 as DFQATT and CDR2 as SNEGSKA (reference sequence). CDR3 length: 13 residues. DNA for the CDR3: TGCAGTGCTACGTCCCCTGGGACAGCTGAAGCTTTCTTT. This gives the protein CSATSPGTAEAFF.

The V and J genes are TRBV7-9 and TRBJ1-4, with a possible D match to TRBD1 (6 bases). Trimming pared 6 bases from V and 7 bases from J, leaving 18 bases between. Germline V lookup: CDR1 SEHNR, CDR2 FQNEAQ (reference sequence). This CDR3 region has 15 residues. CDR3 sequence: CASRNEWGHSEKLFF. In nucleotides, the CDR3 is TGTGCCAGCAGGAACGAGTGGGGACACAGTGAAAAACTGTTTTTT.

This chain uses TRBV20-1 with TRBJ2-7; D may be TRBD1 (6 bases). Germline CDR1 and CDR2: DFQATT and SNEGSKA (reference sequence). The CDR3 spans 12 residues. Trimming left V 5 bases short and J 4 bases short, with 12 bases between. The DNA for the CDR3 is TGCAGTGCTGGGGGACAATTTTACGAGCAGTACTTC. This translates into CSAGGQFYEQYF.

This clonotype was seen a handful of times. The chain has TRBV5-1 and TRBJ1-2; a possible D gene is TRBD1 (5 bases). CDR3 length: 14 residues. Trimming cost V 0 bases and J 7 bases, with 13 bases left between them. Germline CDR1 and CDR2: SGHRS and YFSETQ. In nucleotides, the CDR3 is TGCGCCAGCAGCTTGGCCCAGGACATCAGTGGCTACACCTTC. It codes for CASSLAQDISGYTF.

The chain links TRBV12-3 or TRBV12-4 to TRBJ1-1, with D maybe TRBD1 (6 bases). The CDR3 contains 14 residues. Trimming pared 3 bases from V and 3 bases from J, leaving 11 bases between. The CDR3 nucleotides are TGTGCCAGCAGTTTCACAGGGCGGGACACTGAAGCTTTCTTT. Translation: CASSFTGRDTEAFF.

This clonotype was found a few times. The chain combines TRBV15 with TRBJ2-7, with D uncertain. Germline V gene sequence: CDR1 LNHNV, CDR2 YYDKDF (reference sequence). The CDR3 has 16 residues. The V and J ends lost 3 bases and 0 bases respectively, with 15 bases between them. This CDR3 reads CATSRAGPISSYEQYF. The CDR3 DNA reads TGTGCCACCAGCAGGGCCGGACCGATATCCTCCTACGAGCAGTACTTC.

This clonotype was seen a few times. The chain links TRBV5-5 to TRBJ1-5; TRBD1 matches at 7 bases. Germline assignment: CDR1 SGHKS and CDR2 YYEKEE (reference sequence). J lost 11 bases, V lost 4 bases, and 9 bases had no gene match. The length of the CDR3 is 13 residues. This chain's CDR3 is CASSPPTGKAQHF. CDR3 in DNA: TGTGCCAGCAGCCCCCCGACAGGGAAAGCCCAGCATTTT. Complete variable domain (other parts from reference TRBV5-5 and TRBJ1-5): DAGVTQSPTHLIKTRGQQVTLRCSPISGHKSVSWYQQVLGQGPQFIFQYYEKEERGRGNFPDRFSARQFPNYSSELNVNALLLGDSALYLCASSPPTGKAQHFGDGTRLSIL.

This sequence joins TRBV9 and TRBJ2-5; 7 positions match TRBD1. CDR3 size: 14 residues. CDR1 is SGDLS, CDR2 YYNGEE, per germline. After removal of 4 bases from V and 5 bases from J, the junction contained 8 bases not matched to a gene. CDR3 region: CASSPRTGTETQYF. The CDR3 DNA follows: TGTGCCAGCAGCCCCCGGACAGGCACGGAGACCCAGTACTTC.

V gene TRBV23-1 combines with J gene TRBJ2-7; D is uncertain. TRBV23-1 is identified as an open reading frame with a role that is uncertain. The CDR3 is 17 amino acids. Trimming removed 1 base at V and 0 bases at J, with 16 bases between. The CDR3 sequence is CASSQYPGVTSSYEQYF. The CDR3 DNA follows: TGCGCCAGCAGTCAATACCCTGGGGTAACGAGCTCCTACGAGCAGTACTTC.